The 4 T cell receptor beta chains below come from one sample, sequenced in a study of control samples from healthy donors and cancer patients. The protocol was immunoSEQ multiplex PCR, while the TCRdb copy is restricted to in-frame clones and leaves out a portion. The table records roughly 92,000 clones, about 88% of them present only once. Sequenced material: blood. Every receptor here comes from a woman aged 50 to 65 in good health.

The chain carries TRBV28 and TRBJ2-7, with D possibly being TRBD2 (5 bases). The CDR3 consists of 12 residues. V gave up 6 bases and J gave up 6 bases, with 12 bases separating them. Germline V gives CDR1 MDHEN, CDR2 SYDVKM. The CDR3 protein is CASSWVAGEQYF. The DNA for the CDR3 is TGTGCCAGCAGCTGGGTTGCGGGCGAGCAGTACTTC.

About this clone: This specimen includes other DNA sequences encoding the same CDR3. The genes are TRBV4-3 and TRBJ2-7, with D uncertain. Germline values: CDR1 LGHNA, CDR2 YSLEER. CDR3 size: 13 residues. V was cut by 1 base and J by 4 bases, with 8 bases left in between. In DNA, the CDR3 is TGCGCCAGCAGCCAAGTTCTAGGTTACGAGCAGTACTTC. This sequence encodes CASSQVLGYEQYF.

The chain uses TRBV11-2 and TRBJ2-5, with D perhaps TRBD2 (6 bases). Germline V gene sequence: CDR1 SGHAT, CDR2 FQNNGV. V gave up 2 bases and J gave up 5 bases, with 21 bases separating them. The CDR3 is 17 residues long. The CDR3 here is CASSLRGGTVMRETQYF. CDR3 DNA sequence: TGTGCCAGCAGCTTACGGGGAGGAACCGTAATGAGGGAGACCCAGTACTTC. Full variable domain (rest looked up from reference TRBV11-2 and TRBJ2-5): EAGVAQSPRYKIIEKRQSVAFWCNPISGHATLYWYQQILGQGPKLLIQFQNNGVVDDSQLPKDRFSAERLKGVDSTLKIQPAKLEDSAVYLCASSLRGGTVMRETQYFGPGTRLLVL.

The chain uses TRBV19 and TRBJ1-5, with 7 bases fitting TRBD1. This CDR3 is 17 amino acids long. V was pared by 3 bases and J by 1 base, with 9 bases of the junction left unmatched. Germline V gives CDR1 LNHDA, CDR2 SQIVND (reference sequence). Here the CDR3 DNA reads TGTGCCAGTAGTATCGGGGTCAGGGGGGGAAGCAATCAGCCCCAGCATTTT. Its protein product is CASSIGVRGGSNQPQHF.